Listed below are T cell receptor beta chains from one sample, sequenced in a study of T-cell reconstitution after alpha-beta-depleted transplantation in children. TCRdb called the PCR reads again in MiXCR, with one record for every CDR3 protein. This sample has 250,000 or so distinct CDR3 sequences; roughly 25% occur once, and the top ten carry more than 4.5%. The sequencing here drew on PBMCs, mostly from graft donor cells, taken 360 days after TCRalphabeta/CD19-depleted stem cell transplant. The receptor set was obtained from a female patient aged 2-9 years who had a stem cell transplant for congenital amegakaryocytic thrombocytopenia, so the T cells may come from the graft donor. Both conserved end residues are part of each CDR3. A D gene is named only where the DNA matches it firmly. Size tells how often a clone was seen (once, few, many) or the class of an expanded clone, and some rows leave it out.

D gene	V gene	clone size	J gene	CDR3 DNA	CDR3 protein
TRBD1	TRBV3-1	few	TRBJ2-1	TGTGCCAGCAGCCAACGGGACAGGGATGTCAATGAGCAGTTCTTC	CASSQRDRDVNEQFF
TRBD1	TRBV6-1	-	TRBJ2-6	TGTGCCAGCACCAGACAGGGAATAACTGGGGCCAACGTCCTGACTTTC	CASTRQGITGANVLTF
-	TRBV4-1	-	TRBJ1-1	TGCGCCAGCAGCCACCTATGGGACGGGTTGAACACTGAAGCTTTCTTT	CASSHLWDGLNTEAFF
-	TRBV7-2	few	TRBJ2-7	TGTGCCAGCAGCTTGAGGAGGGGCTACGAGCAGTACTTC	CASSLRRGYEQYF
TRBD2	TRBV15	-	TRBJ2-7	TGTGCCACCAGCAGAGAAGTGTGGAGCGGGGTTCCCGAGCAGTACTTC	CATSREVWSGVPEQYF
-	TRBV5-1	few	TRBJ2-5	TGCGCCAGCAGCCGGGAGTACCAAGAGACCCAGTACTTC	CASSREYQETQYF
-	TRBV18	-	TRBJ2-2	TGTGCCAGCTCACCACCCATGGGGATGAACACCGGGGAGCTGTTTTTT	CASSPPMGMNTGELFF
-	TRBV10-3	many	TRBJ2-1	TGTGCCACCAGGACAGACCCATACAATGAGCAGTTCTTC	CATRTDPYNEQFF
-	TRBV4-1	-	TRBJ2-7	TGCGCCTCAAGGGCTCCCGGAGGAAACGAGCAGTACTTC	CASRAPGGNEQYF
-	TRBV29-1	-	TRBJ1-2	TGCAGCGTTGGGCAGGGGTTGTTGGACTATGGCTACACCTTC	CSVGQGLLDYGYTF
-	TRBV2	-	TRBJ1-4	TGTGCCAGCAGTGTCCAGGGTCATGAAAAACTGTTTTTT	CASSVQGHEKLFF
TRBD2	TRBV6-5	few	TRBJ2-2	TGTGCCAGCAGTTACTCGAGTCTAGCGGGGGGCGCGAACACCGGGGAGCTGTTTTTT	CASSYSSLAGGANTGELFF
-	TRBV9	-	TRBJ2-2	TGTGCCAGCAGCCAATCGACAGTGAACACCGGGGAGCTGTTTTTT	CASSQSTVNTGELFF
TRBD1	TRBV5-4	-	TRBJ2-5	TGTGCCAGCGGGACAGTCTCTGGTTTAGAGACCCAGTACTTC	CASGTVSGLETQYF
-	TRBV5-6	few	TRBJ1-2	TGTGCCAGCAGCTTTGGGTACTATGGCTACACCTTC	CASSFGYYGYTF